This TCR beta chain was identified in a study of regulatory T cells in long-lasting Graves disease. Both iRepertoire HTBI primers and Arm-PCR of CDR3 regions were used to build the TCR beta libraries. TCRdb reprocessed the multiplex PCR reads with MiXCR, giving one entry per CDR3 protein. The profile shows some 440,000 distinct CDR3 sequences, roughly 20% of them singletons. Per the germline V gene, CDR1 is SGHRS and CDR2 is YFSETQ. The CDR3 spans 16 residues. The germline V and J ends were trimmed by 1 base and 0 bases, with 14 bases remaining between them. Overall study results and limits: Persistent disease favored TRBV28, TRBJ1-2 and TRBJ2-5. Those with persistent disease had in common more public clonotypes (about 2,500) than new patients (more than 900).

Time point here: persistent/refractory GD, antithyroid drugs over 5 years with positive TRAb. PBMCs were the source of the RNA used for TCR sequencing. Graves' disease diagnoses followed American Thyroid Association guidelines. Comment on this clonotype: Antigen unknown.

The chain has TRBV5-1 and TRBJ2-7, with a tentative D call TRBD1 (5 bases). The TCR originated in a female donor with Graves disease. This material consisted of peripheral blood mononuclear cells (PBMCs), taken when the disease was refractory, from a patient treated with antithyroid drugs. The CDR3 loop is CASSLYGRVNSYEQYF. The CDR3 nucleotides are TGCGCCAGCAGCTTGTACGGCAGGGTTAACTCCTACGAGCAGTACTTC.